This T cell receptor beta chain was captured by sequencing in a study of blood T cell repertoires in COVID-19. About the research overall: Some COVID-19 samples were acute and others convalescent; all came from the United States, Italy and Spain.

In the original processing: The authors estimated nucleated cell counts from reference gene primer amplification. Libraries were prepared by immunoSEQ multiplex PCR; TCRdb keeps only in-frame clonotypes and omits some of them. The V and J calls and clone size are taken from that table; D and trimming were inferred from the DNA. The table lists 350,000 or so clones, 88% of them singletons. Participants spanned ages about 18 to 89 years and resided in about two dozen US areas. Researchers sorted participants into cohorts using their self-reported clinical history. CDR3 size: 17 residues. Germline CDR1 and CDR2: LNHDA and SQIVND (reference sequence). The ends were cut back, 2 bases at V and 2 bases at J, with 16 bases in the middle.

Sequenced sample: PBMCs or T cells enriched from blood (not recorded which). This receptor was obtained from a woman aged 25 to 39 who had been exposed to COVID-19. The rearrangement joins TRBV19 to TRBJ1-3, with D possibly matching TRBD1 (6 bases). The CDR3 DNA reads TGTGCCAGTAGTATAAGCCACAGGGCGGTTGCTGGAAACACCATATATTTT. Protein product: CASSISHRAVAGNTIYF.